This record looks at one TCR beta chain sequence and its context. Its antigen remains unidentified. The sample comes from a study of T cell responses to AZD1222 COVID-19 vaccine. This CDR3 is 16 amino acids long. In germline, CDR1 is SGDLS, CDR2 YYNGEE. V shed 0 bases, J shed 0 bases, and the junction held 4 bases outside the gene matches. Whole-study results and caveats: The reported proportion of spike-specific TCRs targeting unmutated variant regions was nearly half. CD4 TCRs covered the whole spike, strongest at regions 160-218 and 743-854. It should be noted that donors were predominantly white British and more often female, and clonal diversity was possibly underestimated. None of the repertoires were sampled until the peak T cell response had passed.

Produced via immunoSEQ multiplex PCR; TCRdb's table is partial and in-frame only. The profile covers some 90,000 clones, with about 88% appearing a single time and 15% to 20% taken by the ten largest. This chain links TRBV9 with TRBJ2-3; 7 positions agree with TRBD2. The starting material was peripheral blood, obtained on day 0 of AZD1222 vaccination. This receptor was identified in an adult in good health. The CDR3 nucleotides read TGTGCCAGCAGCGTAGAATCCGGGAGGAGCACAGATACGCAGTATTTT. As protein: CASSVESGRSTDTQYF.